Many counts were recorded for the clone carrying this T cell receptor (beta chain). Germline V lookup: CDR1 SQVTM, CDR2 ANQGSEA. CDR3 size: 14 residues. V lost 4 bases to trimming and J lost 7 bases; unmatched junction nucleotides: 7. TCRdb fed the RT-PCR reads into MiXCR, producing one record per CDR3 protein. In the table there are just over 300,000 distinct CDR3 sequences, roughly 22% of which are singletons. The data were taken from a study of response to subunit inactivated influenza vaccine. The sequence derives from a man aged 50 to 69 who received an inactivated influenza vaccine. V and J are TRBV29-1 and TRBJ1-5, with 10 nucleotides matching TRBD1. The sequencing used PBMCs from blood, collected less than 22 months after vaccination. The CDR3 region is CSVGDRGLGQPQHF. The CDR3 DNA reads TGCAGCGTTGGAGACAGGGGGCTAGGGCAGCCCCAGCATTTT. The full variable domain, rest sourced from reference TRBV29-1 and TRBJ1-5, is SAVISQKPSRDICQRGTSLTIQCQVDSQVTMMFWYRQQPGQSLTLIATANQGSEATYESGFVIDKFPISRPNLTFSTLTVSNMSPEDSSIYLCSVGDRGLGQPQHFGDGTRLSIL.